This T cell receptor (beta chain) was captured by sequencing in a study of OX40 agonist ivuxolimab in advanced cancers. Turning to the study itself: Ivuxolimab is a fully human IgG2 antibody that activates OX40 (CD134).

TCRdb's table, derived via immunoSEQ multiplex PCR, lists solely in-frame clones and lacks some. The sample records about 99,000 clones, approximately 94% being singletons. This CDR3 spans 15 amino acids. V was shortened by 0 bases and J by 6 bases, with 14 bases between the two germline ends. Germline V gene sequence: CDR1 SEHNR, CDR2 FQNEAQ (reference sequence). Findings and limits, study-wide: Expanded peripheral T cells had an undetermined antigen specificity.

A note on this clone: The antigen is not known.

The rearrangement uses TRBV7-9 and TRBJ1-2; D might be TRBD1 (5 bases). This specimen was CD4+ or CD8+ T cells sorted from blood, taken in a trial of the OX40 agonist ivuxolimab. The clonotype originates from an adult with an advanced solid tumor such as melanoma, head and neck, liver or kidney cancer. CDR3 region: CASSLAGQGSDGYTF. Here the CDR3 DNA reads TGTGCCAGCAGCTTAGCGGGCCAGGGCAGCGATGGCTACACCTTC.